These T cell receptor beta chains were read from a single sample in a study of radiation and T cells in renal cell carcinoma. TCRdb's copy holds only in-frame clones and misses some; the assay was immunoSEQ multiplex PCR. The profile shows 120,000 to 150,000 clones, roughly 90% of them singletons. The source material was blood, sampled from a patient whose treatment included radiotherapy and nephrectomy. The receptors were sampled from a woman in her sixties or seventies with renal cell carcinoma. The CDR3 runs from the conserved cysteine through the conserved F or W. D genes are given only for firm matches. Where a row states a size, it is once, few, many or the class of an expanded clone; other rows omit it.

D,J,V,size,DNA,CDR3
TRBD2,TRBJ2-1,TRBV10-3,once,TGTGCCATCAGTGAGTCCGGGACTAGCGGGGGGAATGAGCAGTTCTTC,CAISESGTSGGNEQFF
TRBD1,TRBJ1-2,TRBV5-1,-,TGCGCCAGCAGCTATCTCCAGGCAGGGGGGCATGGCTACACCTTC,CASSYLQAGGHGYTF
-,TRBJ1-6,TRBV9,once,TGTGCCAGCAGCGTAGAGGACAGTCCCTTATATAATTCACCCCTCCACTTT,CASSVEDSPLYNSPLHF
-,TRBJ1-2,TRBV30,-,TGTGCCTGGAGTTCAAACAACTATGGCTACACCTTC,CAWSSNNYGYTF
TRBD2,TRBJ2-3,TRBV19,-,TGTGCCAGTAGCCCTTACCCGGGACTAGCGGGGGGGCCAAAAGCAGATACGCAGTATTTT,CASSPYPGLAGGPKADTQYF
-,TRBJ1-3,TRBV18,-,TGTGCCAGCTCACCCGGACGTGCCACCATATATTTT,CASSPGRATIYF
TRBD1,TRBJ2-7,TRBV6-1,-,TGTGCCAGCAGTGAACACAGGGGCCCCTACGAGCAGTACTTC,CASSEHRGPYEQYF
TRBD1,TRBJ2-3,TRBV6-5,-,TGTGCCACGGGGACAGGTAGCACAGATACGCAGTATTTT,CATGTGSTDTQYF
-,TRBJ2-1,TRBV30,-,TGTGCCTGGAGTAAGGGGTTCGGCAATGAGCAGTTCTTC,CAWSKGFGNEQFF
-,TRBJ1-1,TRBV6-1,-,TGTGCCAGCAGTGAATTAATTGTGGGAAGTGCTGAAGCTTTCTTT,CASSELIVGSAEAFF
TRBD1,TRBJ2-5,TRBV19,-,TGTGCCAGTAGTAGCGGGACAGGGAGACAAGAGACCCAGTACTTC,CASSSGTGRQETQYF
-,TRBJ2-7,TRBV9,-,TGTGCCAGCAGCGTAGCTGCGTCAGACCTATACGAGCAGTACTTC,CASSVAASDLYEQYF
-,TRBJ1-2,TRBV28,-,TGTGCCAGCACCGACAATGCGGGGGCGAGTAGAACCTATGGCTACACCTTC,CASTDNAGASRTYGYTF
TRBD2,TRBJ2-5,TRBV11-2,once,TGTGCCAGCAGCATAGGACTAGCGGGGACCCCAAGGGACTTC,CASSIGLAGTPRDF
TRBD2,TRBJ2-3,TRBV5-1,-,TGCGCCAGCAGCTTACTAGCGGGGGTCACAGATACGCAGTATTTT,CASSLLAGVTDTQYF
-,TRBJ1-1,TRBV4-3,once,TGCGCCAGCAGCCAACCTGACAGGATGGGCACTGAAGCTTTCTTT,CASSQPDRMGTEAFF
TRBD2,TRBJ2-3,TRBV10-3,-,TGTGCCATCAGTGAGTCGCCGGGGGCGGGAGGAGATACGCAGTATTTT,CAISESPGAGGDTQYF
-,TRBJ1-3,TRBV5-8,-,TGTGCCAGCAGCTTGGGATTCCGCTCTGGAAACACCATATATTTT,CASSLGFRSGNTIYF
-,TRBJ2-7,TRBV4-1,-,TGCGCCAGCAGCCAGTCAGGCTCCCCCTACGAGCAGTACTTC,CASSQSGSPYEQYF
-,TRBJ2-3,TRBV6-5,-,TGTGCCAGCAGTTACAGAGGGGCCTACACAGATACGCAGTATTTT,CASSYRGAYTDTQYF
-,TRBJ2-5,TRBV27,-,TGTGCCAGCAGTTTATTCGGGACCCAGTACTTC,CASSLFGTQYF
-,TRBJ1-3,TRBV4-2,-,TGTGCCAGCAGCCAAGTAAACAGGGAGGGAAACACCATATATTTT,CASSQVNREGNTIYF
TRBD1,TRBJ2-7,TRBV7-6,-,TGTGCCAGCAGCTCCGTCCGGGACAGCCCCCTCGAGCAGTACTTC,CASSSVRDSPLEQYF
-,TRBJ1-2,TRBV15,-,TGTGCCACCAGCAGGGGCTTTAACTATGGCTACACCTTC,CATSRGFNYGYTF
-,TRBJ2-3,TRBV11-3,-,TGTGCCAGCAGCCCCGTGGCAGTGGATACGCAGTATTTT,CASSPVAVDTQYF
-,TRBJ2-5,TRBV7-2,-,TGTGCCAGCAGCTTAGCGGTGGGACAAAGGGAGACCCAGTACTTC,CASSLAVGQRETQYF
-,TRBJ2-1,TRBV7-3,-,TGTGCCAGCAGCTTATCAGGGTACAATGAGCAGTTCTTC,CASSLSGYNEQFF
-,TRBJ2-7,TRBV7-2,-,TGTGCCAGCAGCTCTTCTCCATCCTACGAGCAGTACTTC,CASSSSPSYEQYF
-,TRBJ2-1,TRBV27,-,TGTGCCAGCAGTTCCCCGAGGCTCTTAGTTAATGAGCAGTTCTTC,CASSSPRLLVNEQFF
TRBD1,TRBJ2-7,TRBV10-3,once,TGTGCCATCAGTGGGGACCGGGACAGGGGGTCCTACGAGCAGTACTTC,CAISGDRDRGSYEQYF
-,TRBJ1-1,TRBV11-3,-,TGTGCCAGCAGCTTTCGGGGGCTTGGCACTGAAGCTTTCTTT,CASSFRGLGTEAFF
-,TRBJ1-2,TRBV5-1,-,TGCGCCAGCAGCTTGGAGATGGGGGGAGGCTACACCTTC,CASSLEMGGGYTF
-,TRBJ2-5,TRBV30,-,TGTGCCTGGAGTGTCCGACCGGGATTCGAGACCCAGTACTTC,CAWSVRPGFETQYF
-,TRBJ1-2,TRBV7-2,once,TGTGCCAGCATCTCTCCAGGACTCCGAGTGGGTGGCTACACCTTC,CASISPGLRVGGYTF
-,TRBJ1-1,TRBV30,-,TGTGCCTGGAGTGTACCGGGTGTTATGAACACTGAAGCTTTCTTT,CAWSVPGVMNTEAFF
-,TRBJ2-7,TRBV29-1,-,TGCAGCGTTGAAAGGAGGGGGTCCTACGAGCAGTACTTC,CSVERRGSYEQYF
TRBD1,TRBJ1-1,TRBV27,-,TGTGCCAGCAGTTTTTTGGACAGGGCCCCCAAGAACACTGAAGCTTTCTTT,CASSFLDRAPKNTEAFF
TRBD1,TRBJ2-1,TRBV6-1,few,TGTGCCAGCAGTGGGGGGACAGTCTACAATGAGCAGTTCTTC,CASSGGTVYNEQFF
-,TRBJ1-3,TRBV5-1,-,TGCGCCAGCAGCTTGGGCCGGAGCTCTGGAAACACCATATATTTT,CASSLGRSSGNTIYF
-,TRBJ2-2,TRBV5-1,-,TGCGCCAGCAGCAAGGACACCCAGAACACCGGGGAGCTGTTTTTT,CASSKDTQNTGELFF
TRBD1,TRBJ1-1,TRBV19,-,TGTGCCAGTAGTATGAGGACAGGGGCGGGTTTCTTT,CASSMRTGAGFF
-,TRBJ1-1,TRBV27,-,TGTGCCAGCAGTTTATCGTGGCAGTGGACTGAAGCTTTCTTT,CASSLSWQWTEAFF
TRBD1,TRBJ1-1,TRBV29-1,few,TGCAGCGCTTTTCGGACAGGGCGGACTGAAGCTTTCTTT,CSAFRTGRTEAFF
-,TRBJ1-3,TRBV11-2,-,TGTGCCAGCAGCTCCCAGATCGGACAGCACTCTGGAAACACCATATATTTT,CASSSQIGQHSGNTIYF
-,TRBJ1-1,TRBV5-1,-,TGCGCCAGCAGCTTGGGGAGGCCCGGGTCGGGTAAGGCGGAAGCTTTCTTT,CASSLGRPGSGKAEAFF
-,TRBJ2-4,TRBV5-6,-,TGTGCCAGCAGCTTGTTGTTTTTAGGCGGATCTGCCAAAAACATTCAGTACTTC,CASSLLFLGGSAKNIQYF
-,TRBJ1-6,TRBV13,-,TGTGCCAGCAGCTTAAGGCCTAATTCACCCCTCCACTTT,CASSLRPNSPLHF
-,TRBJ2-7,TRBV5-1,-,TGCGCCAGCAGCTTGGCCCCCGGAAGCTCCTACGAGCAGTACTTC,CASSLAPGSSYEQYF
TRBD2,TRBJ2-3,TRBV7-2,-,TGTGCCAGCACCCTCTTAGGGGTTAGCGGGGGGTCCCGCACAGATACGCAGTATTTT,CASTLLGVSGGSRTDTQYF
-,TRBJ2-7,TRBV7-9,-,TGTGCCAGCAGCTTTGGGAGCACCTACGAGCAGTACTTC,CASSFGSTYEQYF
-,TRBJ1-2,TRBV29-1,-,TGCAGCGTTGAAGTGTCCGGATATGGCTACACCTTC,CSVEVSGYGYTF
-,TRBJ1-6,TRBV19,-,TGTGCCAGTAGTGGACAGACCTTAAATTCACCCCTCCACTTT,CASSGQTLNSPLHF
-,TRBJ2-2,TRBV10-2,-,TGCGCCAGCAGTCTTACCGGGGAGCTGTTTTTT,CASSLTGELFF